This T cell receptor beta chain was captured by sequencing in a study of T cell responses to AZD1222 COVID-19 vaccine. Study conclusions and caveats: Mapped onto spike, vaccine-associated CD4 TCRs spanned it and were dominant at 160-218 and 743-854.

Germline values: CDR1 SGHAT, CDR2 FQNNGV. V lost 6 bases and J lost 8; bases outside the gene matches: 7. This CDR3 is built from 15 residues. Remarks on this clone: Its antigen is currently unknown.

Clones were read by immunoSEQ multiplex PCR, and TCRdb kept only the in-frame ones, dropping some. The sample has 160,000 or so clones; 88% are singletons. Sequences were derived from peripheral blood, sampled after recovery from COVID-19. This receptor was taken from an adult who had recovered from COVID-19. V is TRBV11-2 and J is TRBJ1-6, with 10 bases matching TRBD1. CDR3 bases: TGTGCCAGCAGTCCTCCGGGACAGGGGTATTCACCCCTCCACTTT. Its protein product is CASSPPGQGYSPLHF.